The 27 T cell receptor beta chains listed next were all sequenced from one sample in a study of OX40 agonist ivuxolimab in advanced cancers. The table came from immunoSEQ multiplex PCR; TCRdb's copy has only in-frame clones and leaves some out. The profile covers under 85,000 clones, with around nine tenths appearing a single time and approximately 4.8% taken by the ten largest. The sample consisted of CD4+ or CD8+ T cells sorted from blood, taken in a trial of the OX40 agonist ivuxolimab. The receptor source for this set is an adult with an advanced solid tumor such as melanoma, head and neck, liver or kidney cancer.

This chain joins TRBV29-1 and TRBJ2-7, with 9 bases that match TRBD2. The CDR3 has 14 residues. V gave up 8 bases and J gave up 2 bases; unmatched junction bases: 10. Per the germline V gene, CDR1 is SQVTM and CDR2 is ANQGSEA. The DNA for the CDR3 is TGCAGCAAACCATGGACTAGCGAAGCCTACGAGCAGTACTTC. It specifies CSKPWTSEAYEQYF.

The chain combines TRBV7-2 with TRBJ2-3; D ambiguous. CDR1 is SGHTA, CDR2 FQGNSA, per germline. V was trimmed by 1 base and J by 0 bases, leaving 2 bases between them. The length of the CDR3 is 13 residues. Written as DNA, the CDR3 is TGTGCCAGCAGCTTAGGAAGCACAGATACGCAGTATTTT. Translated, it gives CASSLGSTDTQYF.

The V call is TRBV7-2, the J call TRBJ2-3, with 12 bases aligning to TRBD2. Trimming at V came to 5 bases and at J to 7 bases, leaving 7 bases not matched to a gene. CDR3 size: 15 residues. Germline-derived CDR1 and CDR2 are SGHTA and FQGNSA. In DNA form, the CDR3 reads TGTGCCAGCAGCCCGGGACTAGCGGGTTCCAATACGCAGTATTTT. It specifies CASSPGLAGSNTQYF.

The chain links TRBV5-1 to TRBJ2-7; 7 nucleotides match TRBD2. CDR1 SGHRS and CDR2 YFSETQ come from the germline V gene. This CDR3 contains 13 residues. The J segment lost 6 bases and the V segment lost 4 bases, leaving 7 bases of the junction unmatched. As DNA, the CDR3 is TGCGCCAGCAGCCGAGGGCCTAGCGGCGAGCAGTACTTC. The encoded protein is CASSRGPSGEQYF.

The V and J genes are TRBV6-1 and TRBJ2-5, with D unresolved. The V end was cut by 10 bases, the J end by 3 bases, with 12 bases between. The CDR3 runs 12 residues. CDR1 MNHNS and CDR2 SASEGT come from the germline V gene. This CDR3 reads CATNRAKETQYF. In DNA, the CDR3 is TGTGCCACCAATCGGGCTAAAGAGACCCAGTACTTC.

The rearrangement uses TRBV5-1 and TRBJ2-1; 7 bases align to TRBD2. CDR3 length: 13 residues. Germline V gene lookup returns CDR1 SGHRS and CDR2 YFSETQ. With 5 bases clipped from V and 3 bases from J, the junction kept 2 bases outside the gene matches. CDR3 sequence: CASRTSSYNEQFF. CDR3 DNA sequence: TGCGCCAGCAGGACTAGCAGCTACAATGAGCAGTTCTTC.

The chain has TRBV28 and TRBJ1-5; D is perhaps TRBD1 (6 bases). Trimming removed 6 bases from V and 0 bases from J, with 12 bases in between. CDR1 is MDHEN, CDR2 SYDVKM, per germline. The CDR3 runs to 15 residues. CDR3 residues: CASSPTGYSNQPQHF. CDR3 nucleotide sequence: TGTGCCAGCAGCCCCACAGGGTATAGCAATCAGCCCCAGCATTTT. Together with reference TRBV28 and TRBJ1-5, the CDR3 gives the full variable domain: DVKVTQSSRYLVKRTGEKVFLECVQDMDHENMFWYRQDPGLGLRLIYFSYDVKMKEKGDIPEGYSVSREKKERFSLILESASTNQTSMYLCASSPTGYSNQPQHFGDGTRLSIL.

The chain uses TRBV2 and TRBJ2-2; 9 bases agree with TRBD2. CDR3 length equals 15 residues. The ends lost 8 bases at V and 5 bases at J; junction bases unmatched: 9. Looked up from germline, CDR1 is SNHLY and CDR2 is FYNNEI. CDR3 nucleotide sequence: TGTGCCAGCCGGAAGGCGGGAGGGAGGACCGGGGAGCTGTTTTTT. Its translation is CASRKAGGRTGELFF.

The rearrangement uses TRBV28 and TRBJ2-1; 11 bases are a match to TRBD2. The trim removed 5 bases at V and 13 bases at J, leaving 4 bases unmatched. The CDR3 consists of 12 residues. In germline, CDR1 is MDHEN, CDR2 SYDVKM. The CDR3 DNA is TGTGCCAGCAGTCTACTAGCGGGAGATCAGTTCTTC. As protein: CASSLLAGDQFF.

The chain uses TRBV4-3 and TRBJ2-7; 10 nucleotides line up with TRBD1. Germline loops: CDR1 LGHNA, CDR2 YSLEER. The V gene end was trimmed by 0 bases and the J gene end by 2 bases; junction bases not matched to a gene: 10. This CDR3 region has 18 residues. CDR3 protein: CASSQDYNPGTGAYEQYF. CDR3 coding DNA: TGCGCCAGCAGCCAAGACTATAATCCCGGGACAGGGGCCTACGAGCAGTACTTC.

The V call is TRBV18, the J call TRBJ2-6; D remains unclear. This CDR3 has 17 residues. Germline CDR1 and CDR2: KGHSH and LQKENI. V lost 0 bases and J 1 base, leaving 10 bases between the germline ends. CDR3 bases: TGTGCCAGCTCACCACCGCTCACCGCGTCTGGGGCCAACGTCCTGACTTTC. It is translated as CASSPPLTASGANVLTF.

The CDR3 loop reads CASSQTYPLGGSYEQYF. CDR3 coding DNA: TGCGCCAGCAGCCAAACCTATCCCCTAGGGGGGTCCTACGAGCAGTACTTC. The rearrangement uses TRBV4-3 and TRBJ2-7; D assignment may be TRBD1 or TRBD2 (6 bases each). Germline values: CDR1 LGHNA, CDR2 YSLEER. V was clipped by 2 bases and J by 1 base, with 18 bases between them. The CDR3 consists of 17 residues.

This clone showed up just once. The chain links TRBV9 to TRBJ1-4; D uncertain. The CDR3 length is 15 residues. Germline V gene lookup returns CDR1 SGDLS and CDR2 YYNGEE. Trimming left V 0 bases short and J 16 bases short, with 22 bases between. The chain's CDR3 is CASSVAPPVSRSGFF. The CDR3, as DNA: TGTGCCAGCAGCGTAGCCCCCCCAGTATCTCGGTCGGGGTTTTTT.

This chain connects TRBV5-1 to TRBJ2-4; the D is unclear. The V gene's germline CDR1 is SGHRS and CDR2 YFSETQ. The CDR3 covers 14 residues. Trimming shortened V by 2 bases and J by 1 base, and 7 bases separated the two germline ends. The CDR3 here is CASSFTAAKNIQYF. DNA for the CDR3: TGCGCCAGCAGCTTTACGGCCGCCAAAAACATTCAGTACTTC.

The chain couples TRBV19 to TRBJ2-7, with a tentative D call TRBD1 (6 bases). CDR1 is LNHDA, CDR2 SQIVND, per germline (reference sequence). Trimming took 6 bases from V and 1 from J, leaving 10 bases between them. The CDR3 has 13 amino acids. The CDR3 loop is CASRDTGSYEQYF. In nucleotides, the CDR3 is TGTGCCAGTAGAGACACAGGGTCCTACGAGCAGTACTTC.

V usage is TRBV2 and J usage is TRBJ2-5; 10 bases match TRBD2. Germline V gene sequence: CDR1 SNHLY, CDR2 FYNNEI. CDR3 size: 15 residues. The V gene end was trimmed by 4 bases and the J gene end by 1 base; junction bases not matched to a gene: 3. The CDR3 here is CASSGTSGGQETQYF. CDR3 nucleotides: TGTGCCAGCAGTGGGACTAGCGGAGGCCAAGAGACCCAGTACTTC.

This clone was counted only a few times. The chain uses TRBV9 and TRBJ1-4, with 8 bases that match TRBD1. CDR3 length: 15 amino acids. V shed 4 bases, J shed 8 bases, and the junction held 10 bases outside the gene matches. Germline assignment: CDR1 SGDLS and CDR2 YYNGEE. CDR3 sequence: CASSSEDRGAEKLFF. For the CDR3, the DNA is TGTGCCAGCAGCTCAGAAGACAGGGGAGCCGAAAAACTGTTTTTT.

This chain links TRBV6-5 with TRBJ2-6; D might be TRBD2 (5 bases). Trimming left V 0 bases short and J 3 bases short, with 9 bases between. Germline-derived CDR1 and CDR2 are MNHEY and SVGAGI. The CDR3 contains 16 residues. This CDR3 is CASSYSTGSGANVLTF. For the CDR3, the DNA is TGTGCCAGCAGTTACTCGACGGGAAGTGGGGCCAACGTCCTGACTTTC.

This rearrangement joins TRBV5-1 to TRBJ1-4; D gene unclear. V lost 4 bases, J lost 3 bases, and 7 bases lay in between. CDR1 SGHRS and CDR2 YFSETQ come from the germline V gene. The CDR3 is made up of 13 amino acids. In nucleotides, the CDR3 is TGCGCCAGCAGCCCCGGACCTAATGAAAAACTGTTTTTT. Translated: CASSPGPNEKLFF.

The chain carries TRBV9 and TRBJ2-2; 8 nucleotides match TRBD2. V shed 0 bases, J shed 7 bases, and the junction held 8 bases outside the gene matches. CDR1 and CDR2 (germline): SGDLS, YYNGEE. The CDR3 is made up of 16 amino acids. DNA for the CDR3: TGTGCCAGCAGCGTAGACAGCGGGAGATTAGGCGGGGAGCTGTTTTTT. Residues: CASSVDSGRLGGELFF.

This clone was recorded only once. CDR3 residues: CASRRGPTYTSGYEQYF. CDR3 in DNA: TGCGCCAGCCGCCGTGGTCCAACTTATACTTCGGGGTACGAGCAGTACTTC. The chain links TRBV5-1 to TRBJ2-7; weak D call: TRBD2 (5 bases). This CDR3 contains 17 residues. CDR1 is SGHRS, CDR2 YFSETQ, per germline. Trimming stripped 7 bases from V and 4 bases from J, with 27 bases between.

The chain links TRBV18 to TRBJ1-5, with D maybe TRBD1 (6 bases). The germline V gene encodes CDR1 KGHSH and CDR2 LQKENI. The CDR3 consists of 15 residues. The V gene lost 2 bases and the J gene lost 6 bases, with 14 bases spanning the gap. CDR3 bases: TGTGCCAGCTCACCATTGGCAGGAGGGGGTCAGCCCCAGCATTTT. Its translation: CASSPLAGGGQPQHF.

The chain recombines TRBV6-6 with TRBJ2-1; the D gene is possibly TRBD1 (5 bases). V dropped 4 bases and J dropped 6 bases, with 19 bases sitting between them. CDR1 is MNHNY, CDR2 SVGAGI, per germline (reference sequence). The CDR3 covers 16 residues. The DNA of the CDR3 is TGTGCCAGCAGTTCCCCGGTCCGAAATGGGGCCAATGAGCAGTTCTTC. It is translated as CASSSPVRNGANEQFF.

This rearrangement joins TRBV7-3 to TRBJ2-2; D might be TRBD2 (6 bases). The CDR3 is 15 residues long. V lost 5 bases to trimming and J lost 4 bases, with 14 bases between them. Germline V gives CDR1 SGHTA, CDR2 FQGTGA. CDR3 sequence: CASSKRGLPTGELFF. The CDR3 coding sequence is TGTGCCAGCAGCAAAAGGGGACTTCCCACCGGGGAGCTGTTTTTT.

The V call is TRBV5-1, the J call TRBJ2-5, with 7 bases lining up with TRBD2. The V gene end was trimmed by 0 bases and the J gene end by 5 bases; junction bases not matched to a gene: 1. The CDR3 has 13 residues. Per germline, CDR1 SGHRS and CDR2 YFSETQ. The CDR3 reads CASSLGGSETQYF. In DNA form, the CDR3 reads TGCGCCAGCAGCTTGGGCGGGAGCGAGACCCAGTACTTC.

This clone is a singleton in its sample. The rearrangement uses TRBV28 and TRBJ2-7; a possible D gene is TRBD2 (6 bases). This CDR3 spans 15 amino acids. Germline loops: CDR1 MDHEN, CDR2 SYDVKM. V was clipped by 7 bases and J by 2 bases, with 18 bases between them. In DNA, the CDR3 is TGTGCCAGCAACAAGAGAGGGACTCAAGCCTACGAGCAGTACTTC. Encoded protein: CASNKRGTQAYEQYF.

CDR3: CASRPPFRGHGYTF. CDR3 DNA sequence: TGTGCCAGCAGGCCCCCCTTCAGGGGGCATGGCTACACCTTC. J is TRBJ1-2 and V is TRBV28, with 8 positions matching TRBD1. The CDR3 is 14 residues long. J lost 6 bases, V lost 6 bases, and 9 bases had no gene match. Germline values: CDR1 MDHEN, CDR2 SYDVKM.